What follows is one T cell receptor beta chain and its context. No antigen is known for it. This sample is drawn from a study of shared clonotypes between healthy human individuals. Study outcomes and limitations: Blood alone was sampled, and tissue repertoires likely differ. Researchers found naive subsets generally carried larger estimated richness than memory subsets.

This CDR3 region has 14 residues. Germline loops: CDR1 MGHRA, CDR2 YSYEKL. Trimming shortened V by 0 bases and J by 11 bases, and 16 bases separated the two germline ends. Replicate PCRs for sorted subsets used approximately 190 ng DNA; this equaled some 30,000 T cell genomes. In the original analysis: Filtering was not the same, since immunoSEQ gave junction-only sequences without quality scores. Profiled with immunoSEQ multiplex PCR; TCRdb holds only in-frame clones, not every one. That table gives V, J and clone size, and the DNA gave D and trimming. The repertoire holds approximately 530,000 clones, with approximately 95% as singletons.

The sequenced material came from naive CD4+ T cells sorted from blood. The subset is: CD45RA+ positively selected. This chain uses TRBV4-1 with TRBJ2-5, with a possible D match to TRBD1 (5 bases). This TCR came from a woman aged 25 to 39 in good health. The CDR3 sequence: CASSQDPQGSWQYF. The DNA of the CDR3 is TGCGCCAGCAGCCAAGATCCCCAGGGATCCTGGCAGTACTTC.